The present entry profiles one T cell receptor beta chain with its context. These data belong to a study of T cell responses to AZD1222 COVID-19 vaccine. Profiled with immunoSEQ multiplex PCR; TCRdb holds only in-frame clones, not every one. Of about 170,000 clones in the sample, roughly nine tenths are singletons; the top ten hold around 1.6%. The sample here was peripheral blood, taken on day 0 of AZD1222 vaccination. The source is an adult in good health.

CDR3 nucleotides: TGTGCCAGCAGTTTATCCCGACAGGGAGGGAACTACGAGCAGTACTTC. It yields the protein CASSLSRQGGNYEQYF. The rearrangement links TRBV27 to TRBJ2-7; either TRBD1 or TRBD2 may fit D (7 bases each). This CDR3 is built from 16 residues. Deletions cut 0 bases from V and 3 bases from J, with 15 bases between. The germline V gene has CDR1 MNHEY and CDR2 SMNVEV (reference sequence).